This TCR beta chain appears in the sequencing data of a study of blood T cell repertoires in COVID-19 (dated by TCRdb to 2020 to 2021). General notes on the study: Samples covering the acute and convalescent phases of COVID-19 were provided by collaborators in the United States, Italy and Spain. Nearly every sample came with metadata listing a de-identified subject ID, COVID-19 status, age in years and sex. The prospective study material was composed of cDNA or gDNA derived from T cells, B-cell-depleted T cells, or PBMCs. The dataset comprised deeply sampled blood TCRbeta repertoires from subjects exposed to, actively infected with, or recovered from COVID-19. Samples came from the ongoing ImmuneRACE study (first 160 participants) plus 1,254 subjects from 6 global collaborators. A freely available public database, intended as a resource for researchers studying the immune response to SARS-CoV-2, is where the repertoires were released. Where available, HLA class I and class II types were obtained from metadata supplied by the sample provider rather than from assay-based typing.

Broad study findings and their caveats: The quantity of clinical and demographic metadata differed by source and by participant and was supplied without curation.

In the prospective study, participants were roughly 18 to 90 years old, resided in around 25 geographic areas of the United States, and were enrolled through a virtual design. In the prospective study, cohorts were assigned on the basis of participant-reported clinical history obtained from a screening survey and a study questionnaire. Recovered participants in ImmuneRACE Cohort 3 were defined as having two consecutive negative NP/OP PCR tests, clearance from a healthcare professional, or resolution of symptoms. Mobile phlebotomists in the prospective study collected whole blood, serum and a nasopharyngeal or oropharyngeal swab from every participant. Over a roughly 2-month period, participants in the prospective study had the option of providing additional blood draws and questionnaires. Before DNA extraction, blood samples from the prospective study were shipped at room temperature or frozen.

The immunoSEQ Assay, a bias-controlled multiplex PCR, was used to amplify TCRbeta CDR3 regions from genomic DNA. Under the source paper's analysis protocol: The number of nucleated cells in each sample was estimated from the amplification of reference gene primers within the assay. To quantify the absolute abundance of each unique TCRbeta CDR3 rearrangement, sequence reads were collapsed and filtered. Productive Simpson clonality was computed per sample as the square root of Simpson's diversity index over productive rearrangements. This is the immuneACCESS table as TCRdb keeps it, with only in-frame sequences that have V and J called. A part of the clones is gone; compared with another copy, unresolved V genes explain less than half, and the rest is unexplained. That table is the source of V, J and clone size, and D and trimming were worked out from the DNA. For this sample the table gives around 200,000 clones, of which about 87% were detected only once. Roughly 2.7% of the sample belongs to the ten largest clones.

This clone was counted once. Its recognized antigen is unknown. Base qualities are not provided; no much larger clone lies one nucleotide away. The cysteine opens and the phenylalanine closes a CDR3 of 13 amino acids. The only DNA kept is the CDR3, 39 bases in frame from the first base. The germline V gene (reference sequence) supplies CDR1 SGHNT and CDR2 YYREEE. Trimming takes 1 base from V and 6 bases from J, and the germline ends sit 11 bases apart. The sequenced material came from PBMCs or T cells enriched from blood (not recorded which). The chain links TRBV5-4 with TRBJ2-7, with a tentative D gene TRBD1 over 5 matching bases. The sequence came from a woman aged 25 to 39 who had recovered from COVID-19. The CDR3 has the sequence CASSLWQGSEQYF. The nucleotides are TGTGCCAGCAGCTTGTGGCAGGGCTCCGAGCAGTACTTC.